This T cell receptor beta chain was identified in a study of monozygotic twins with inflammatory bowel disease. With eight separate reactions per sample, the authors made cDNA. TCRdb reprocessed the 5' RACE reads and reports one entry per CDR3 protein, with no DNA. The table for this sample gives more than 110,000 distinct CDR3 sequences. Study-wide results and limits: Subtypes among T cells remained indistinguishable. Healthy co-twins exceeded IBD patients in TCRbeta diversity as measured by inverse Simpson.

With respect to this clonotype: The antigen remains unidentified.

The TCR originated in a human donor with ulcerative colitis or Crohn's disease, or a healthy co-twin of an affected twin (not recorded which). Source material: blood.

The CDR3 here is CASTLGRGRTGGYTF. V and J are TRBV28 and TRBJ1-2; TCRdb's D gene call, TRBD1, goes unchecked for lack of DNA. Germline-derived CDR1 and CDR2 are MDHEN and SYDVKM. This CDR3 spans 15 amino acids.